These 22 T cell receptor delta chains came from one sample sequenced in a study of γδ T cells in repeated Plasmodium falciparum infection. TCRdb re-processed the multiplex PCR reads via CATT. There are tens of thousands of delta-chain clones in the sample; over 1.5% occur only once, and 15% lies in the top ten. Gammadelta T cells were flow-sorted from PBMC into Vgamma9/Vdelta2+ and Vdelta2-negative populations for bulk analysis. Input material: gamma-delta T cells from blood. These receptors were taken from a pool of human donors (malaria-infected and uninfected, not separated).

This clone was recorded at least ten times. This sequence joins TRDV1 and TRDJ1; 11 nucleotides match TRDD3. The CDR3 contains 21 residues. Germline CDR1 TSWWSYY, CDR2 QGS. J lost 7 bases, V lost 2 bases, and 24 bases had no gene match. The CDR3 nucleotides are TGTGCTCTTGGGGAATCATATCTTGCCTACTGGGGGATAAAGAAGAGGGTTAAACTCATCTTT. Residues: CALGESYLAYWGIKKRVKLIF.

In its sample, this clone was seen a few times. A far larger clone is just one base off, so this is likely a read error. Different DNA sequences within this sample yield the same CDR3. V gene TRDV3 was called; the J gene was not; the table's D call TRDD2 went unverified against the DNA. The CDR3 runs 19 residues. Germline V gene lookup returns CDR1 TVYSNPD and CDR2 GDNSRS (reference sequence). The CDR3 bases are TGTGCCTTTTTAGAGGAGCCTTCCTACGCACTTTATACTGGACCAAAACTCATCTTC. Its protein is CAFLEEPSYALYTGPKLIF.

The J gene is TRDJ1, the V gene TRDV1; tentative D call: TRDD3 (5 bases). As TCRdb names no J gene, one was assigned here on the basis of a DNA match to germline. This CDR3 is built from 19 residues. Germline values: CDR1 TSWWSYY, CDR2 QGS. V lost 3 bases to trimming and J lost 3 bases, with 26 bases between them. The CDR3, as DNA: TGTGCTCTTGGGGAGAAACAACCACTGATTGGGATTCCGTCCGATAAACTCATCTTT. Protein sequence: CALGEKQPLIGIPSDKLIF.

This clone was seen many times. TCRdb records a much larger clone's protein for this DNA, with a difference at residue 6 that likely arises from a read error; the protein given is the translation of the DNA. In DNA form, the CDR3 reads TGTGCTCTTGGGGAAGCAAGGGCCGCGTACACCGATAAACTCATCTTT. Encoded protein: CALGEARAAYTDKLIF. The V gene is TRDV1, the J gene TRDJ1; D unclear. The CDR3 runs 16 residues. The germline CDR1 and CDR2 sequences are TSWWSYY and QGS. V lost 2 bases and J 0 bases, leaving 13 bases between the germline ends.

A few counts support this clone. This DNA's translation and the protein TCRdb lists, from a much larger clone, do not match at residue 9, likely due to a read error; the protein shown is translated from the DNA. This chain joins TRDV3 and TRDJ1; 7 nucleotides agree with TRDD3. TCRdb supplies no J gene; here it was assigned by aligning the nucleotide sequence to germline. Per germline, CDR1 TVYSNPD and CDR2 GDNSRS (reference sequence). This CDR3 spans 19 amino acids. With 1 base clipped from V and 4 bases from J, the junction kept 24 bases outside the gene matches. This chain's CDR3 is CAFKNAWGVIPIKVDKLIF. The DNA for the CDR3 is TGTGCCTTTAAGAACGCCTGGGGGGTAATCCCCATCAAGGTCGATAAACTCATCTTT.

This clone was observed a handful of times. TCRdb attributes to this sequence the protein of a much larger clone, which differs from the DNA translation at residues 16 and 20; a read error is likely, and the protein displayed is translated from the DNA. This chain uses TRDV1 with TRDJ1; D might be TRDD3 (5 bases). This CDR3 has 24 residues. CDR1 is TSWWSYY, CDR2 QGS, per germline. The CDR3 is CALGELRVFTWAGWGHRLTGKLIF. Written as DNA, the CDR3 is TGTGCTCTTGGGGAACTTAGAGTCTTCACCTGGGCAGGATGGGGACACAGGCTCACCGGTAAACTCATCTTT.

With regard to this clone: This DNA's translation and the protein TCRdb lists, from a much larger clone, do not match at residue 21, likely due to a read error; the protein shown is translated from the DNA. This CDR3 is CALGEPYLPRCYSGICTGDTSTDKLIF. The CDR3 bases are TGTGCTCTTGGGGAACCTTACCTCCCTCGTTGCTACAGCGGGATCTGTACTGGGGACACTAGCACCGATAAACTCATCTTT. J is TRDJ1 and V is TRDV1; 7 nucleotides align to TRDD3. Germline assignment: CDR1 TSWWSYY and CDR2 QGS. With V trimmed by 1 base and J by 1 base, 39 bases remained unmatched. This CDR3 is built from 27 residues.

This clone was detected only a few times. The mismatch at residue 11 between this DNA's translation and the TCRdb protein of a much larger clone likely reflects a read error; the protein shown is translated from the DNA. The chain couples TRDV1 to TRDJ1; D may be TRDD3 (5 bases). Since TCRdb gives no J gene, matching the DNA to germline was used here to assign it. The CDR3 runs to 21 residues. Germline V gene sequence: CDR1 TSWWSYY, CDR2 QGS. V gave up 1 base and J gave up 2 bases, with 29 bases separating them. In DNA, the CDR3 is TGTGCTCTTGGGGAACGGACCATCGATGGGGAATACGGTTCTTATACCGATAAACTCATCTTT. As protein: CALGERTIDGEYGSYTDKLIF.

Many counts were recorded for this clone. This likely came from a read error, as a far larger clone is one base away. Other nucleotide sequences in the sample specify the same CDR3. CDR3 nucleotides: TGTGCCCTTGGGGAACTAGCTCTTCGGTGGGGGAGGGAGGAACTCATCTTT. Translated, it gives CALGELALRWGREELIF. The V call is TRDV1, the J call TRDJ1; 7 bases match TRDD3. TCRdb supplies no J gene; here it was assigned by aligning the nucleotide sequence to germline. Germline CDR1 and CDR2: TSWWSYY and QGS. The CDR3 consists of 17 residues.

In regard to this clone: The TCRdb record carries a much larger clone's protein, which differs from this DNA's translation at residue 16; a read error is the likely cause, and the protein listed here is the DNA translation. The chain recombines TRDV1 with TRDJ1, with 12 bases identical to TRDD3. The J gene was missing in TCRdb and was found by matching the end of the DNA to germline. The CDR3 spans 21 residues. Germline V lookup: CDR1 TSWWSYY, CDR2 QGS. After removal of 5 bases from V and 3 bases from J, the junction contained 22 bases not matched to a gene. The CDR3 loop reads CALGPSYPGGYAWSYADKLIF. CDR3 in DNA: TGTGCTCTTGGGCCATCTTACCCTGGGGGATACGCTTGGTCCTACGCCGATAAACTCATCTTT.

Points on this clone: TCRdb pairs this DNA with a much larger clone's protein that differs at residue 11, likely a read error; the protein shown was translated from the DNA. The genes are TRDV2 and TRDJ1, with 7 bases matching TRDD3. TCRdb lists no J gene, so it was determined here by aligning the DNA to germline. CDR1 is GEAIGNYY, CDR2 EKD, per germline. The CDR3 totals 19 residues. Trimming removed 0 bases from V and 3 bases from J; junction bases left unmatched: 18. The CDR3 region has the DNA TGTGCCTGTGACACCCCGGCGAGGGATACCAGAAGGTCCGCCGATAAACTCATCTTT. Translating it yields CACDTPARDTRRSADKLIF.

This clone has a count of ten or more. V usage is TRDV3 and J usage is TRDJ1, with D tentatively TRDD3 (7 bases). This CDR3 region has 21 residues. V gave up 4 bases and J gave up 0 bases, with 36 bases separating them. CDR1 and CDR2 from the germline V gene are TVYSNPD and GDNSRS (reference sequence). The CDR3 here is CASLPSRAGLLGKGYTDKLIF. Written as DNA, the CDR3 is TGTGCCTCTCTTCCTTCACGGGCGGGTTTACTGGGGAAGGGGTACACCGATAAACTCATCTTT.

A remark on this clone: It differs at one base from a far larger clone, so likely a read error. Other DNA sequences in the sample encode the same CDR3. The J gene has no call, while the V gene is TRDV1; no DNA check was done on the table's D call, TRDD3. Germline CDR1 and CDR2: TSWWSYY and QGS. The CDR3 length is 23 residues. CDR3 in DNA: TGTGCTCTTGGGGAGACTGTCCTGCCTTCCGCGATGGGGATACGCGCTAACACCGATAAGCTCATCTTT. It yields the protein CALGETVLPSAMGIRANTDKLIF.

Regarding this clone: This sequence may be a read error, since a much larger clone differs from it by one base. Other DNA sequences of this sample code for an identical CDR3. CDR3 region: CALGERGFYPYCGRRGRYTDKLIF. The CDR3 DNA reads TGTGCTCTTGGGGAACGAGGCTTCTACCCCTACTGCGGGAGACGGGGTAGGTACACCGATAAACTTATCTTT. J is TRDJ1 and V is TRDV1; perhaps TRDD2 as D (5 bases). There are 24 residues in the CDR3. Per germline, CDR1 TSWWSYY and CDR2 QGS.

In the case of this clone: The protein in TCRdb stems from a much larger clone and differs at residue 6 from this DNA's translation, likely a read error; here the protein is translated from the DNA. The chain joins TRDV1 to TRDJ1, with a weak D call TRDD3 (5 bases). The J gene was missing in TCRdb and was found by matching the end of the DNA to germline. The CDR3 totals 23 residues. Trimming took 4 bases from V and 1 from J, leaving 37 bases between them. Germline V CDR1 and CDR2: TSWWSYY, QGS. This CDR3 reads CALGVCRGAAQEAYTVLTDKLIF. Here the CDR3 DNA reads TGTGCTCTTGGGGTCTGTAGGGGGGCGGCCCAAGAGGCGTATACTGTCCTCACCGATAAACTCATCTTT.

As concerns this clone: TCRdb's protein for this DNA is that of a much larger clone and differs from the translation at residue 13, likely a read error; the protein shown is the DNA translation. The chain uses TRDV1 and TRDJ1, with TRDD3 identical over 7 bases. After removal of 1 base from V and 2 bases from J, the junction contained 22 bases not matched to a gene. Germline V gives CDR1 TSWWSYY, CDR2 QGS. The CDR3 is 21 amino acids. DNA of the CDR3: TGTGCTCTTGGGGAACAGGCTTTCAATTGGCTGCTGTGGGATACAACCGATAAACTCATCTTT. Its protein is CALGEQAFNWLLWDTTDKLIF.

This clone was seen a few times. This likely traces to a read error, being one base from a far larger clone. Other DNA sequences of this sample code for an identical CDR3. The chain employs TRDV1 and TRDJ1; possible D gene TRDD3, 6 bases. TCRdb gives no J gene; it was assigned here by matching the DNA to germline. Germline-derived CDR1 and CDR2 are TSWWSYY and QGS. The V gene lost 0 bases and the J gene lost 6 bases, with 32 bases spanning the gap. This CDR3 has 21 amino acids. For the CDR3, the DNA is TGTGCTCTTGGGGAACTTTGCGGCTTCCCCCCTGGGGCAAAACGGCGGAATAAACTCATCTTT. Protein: CALGELCGFPPGAKRRNKLIF.

This clone showed up just a few times. TCRdb attributes to this sequence the protein of a much larger clone, which differs from the DNA translation at residue 10; a read error is likely, and the protein displayed is translated from the DNA. The rearrangement links TRDV1 to TRDJ1; a possible D gene is TRDD3 (5 bases). V was clipped by 5 bases and J by 2 bases, with 27 bases between them. CDR1 is TSWWSYY and CDR2 is QGS in the germline V gene. The CDR3 runs 19 residues. The CDR3 spells CALGPRGGGGNGGTDKLIF. In DNA form, the CDR3 reads TGTGCTCTTGGGCCACGTGGCGGGGGGGGTAATGGTGGGACCGATAAACTCATCTTT.

This clone has only a few counts. For this DNA, TCRdb reports the protein of a much larger clone, which diverges at residue 22, most likely from a read error; the protein presented here is translated directly from the DNA. V is TRDV1 and J is TRDJ1, with D perhaps matching TRDD3 (8 bases). The J gene is not listed in TCRdb, so it was assigned here from a DNA match to germline. CDR1 is TSWWSYY and CDR2 is QGS in the germline V gene. V lost 0 bases, J lost 8 bases, and 52 bases lay in between. CDR3 length equals 27 residues. The CDR3 sequence is CALGELHPLRFLPYWGSPSFHVGKLIF. CDR3 DNA: TGTGCTCTTGGGGAACTCCACCCTTTAAGGTTCCTACCTTACTGGGGGTCCCCTTCCTTTCACGTCGGGAAACTCATCTTT.

As concerns this clone: A far larger clone is one base from this, pointing to a likely read error. The identical CDR3 is also encoded by other nucleotide sequences in the sample. The rearrangement joins TRDV1 to TRDJ2; 8 bases are a match to TRDD3. No J segment appears in TCRdb, so it was assigned here by matching the sequence to germline. After removal of 2 bases from V and 2 bases from J, the junction contained 19 bases not matched to a gene. CDR1 TSWWSYY and CDR2 QGS come from the germline V gene. The CDR3 is 21 residues long. The chain's CDR3 is CALGEGPYWGPRTTLTAQLFF. CDR3 DNA: TGTGCTCTTGGGGAAGGTCCCTACTGGGGGCCCCGTACCACCTTGACAGCACAACTCTTCTTT.

This clone showed up just a few times. This DNA's translation and the protein TCRdb lists, from a much larger clone, do not match at residue 22, likely due to a read error; the protein shown is translated from the DNA. In DNA, the CDR3 is TGTGCCCTCAACCGGTGGAGTTTACTGGGGGACCATCCTCATGCGCAGACCTCGTACACCGATAGACTCATCTTT. Its translation: CALNRWSLLGDHPHAQTSYTDRLIF. This rearrangement joins TRDV3 to TRDJ1, with 9 bases matching TRDD3. TCRdb does not report a J gene; here it was assigned by matching the DNA to germline references. Germline CDR1 TVYSNPD, CDR2 GDNSRS (reference sequence). The CDR3 contains 25 residues.

As concerns this clone: TCRdb's protein, taken from a much larger clone, differs from this DNA's translation at residue 15, likely owing to a read error; the protein displayed comes from the DNA. CDR3 sequence: CALGELPSFSPYWGVGELIF. DNA for the CDR3: TGTGCTCTTGGGGAATTACCTTCTTTCTCTCCGTACTGGGGGGTCGGGGAACTCATCTTT. The chain links TRDV1 to TRDJ1; 8 nucleotides agree with TRDD3. The J gene was missing in TCRdb and was found by matching the end of the DNA to germline. J lost 9 bases, V lost 2 bases, and 26 bases had no gene match. The V gene's germline CDR1 is TSWWSYY and CDR2 QGS. The CDR3 is made up of 20 amino acids.